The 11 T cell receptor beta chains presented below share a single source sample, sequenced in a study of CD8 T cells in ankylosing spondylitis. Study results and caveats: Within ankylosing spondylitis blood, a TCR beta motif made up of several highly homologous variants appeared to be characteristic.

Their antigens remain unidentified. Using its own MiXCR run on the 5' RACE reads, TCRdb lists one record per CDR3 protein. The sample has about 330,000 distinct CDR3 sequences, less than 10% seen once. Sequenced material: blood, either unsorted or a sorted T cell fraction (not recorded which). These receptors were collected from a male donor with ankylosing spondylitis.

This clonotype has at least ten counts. CDR3 DNA: TGTGCCAGCAGCCATCGGACAGGAGGTCAGCCCCAGCATTTT. It translates to CASSHRTGGQPQHF. This sequence joins TRBV28 and TRBJ1-5, with TRBD1 matching 7 bases. The CDR3 consists of 14 residues. The J segment lost 6 bases and the V segment lost 6 bases, leaving 8 bases of the junction unmatched. Per germline, CDR1 MDHEN and CDR2 SYDVKM.

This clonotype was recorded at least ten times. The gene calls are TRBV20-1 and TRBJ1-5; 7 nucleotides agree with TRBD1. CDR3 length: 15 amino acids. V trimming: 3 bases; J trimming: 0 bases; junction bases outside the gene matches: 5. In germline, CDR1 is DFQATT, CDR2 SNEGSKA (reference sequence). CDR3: CSASETGNSNQPQHF. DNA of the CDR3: TGCAGTGCTAGCGAGACAGGGAATAGCAATCAGCCCCAGCATTTT.

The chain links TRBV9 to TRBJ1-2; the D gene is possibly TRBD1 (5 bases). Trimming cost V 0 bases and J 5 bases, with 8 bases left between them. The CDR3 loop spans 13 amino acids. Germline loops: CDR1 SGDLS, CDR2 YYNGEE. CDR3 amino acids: CASSVGTKYGYTF. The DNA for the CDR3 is TGTGCCAGCAGCGTAGGGACAAAGTATGGCTACACCTTC.

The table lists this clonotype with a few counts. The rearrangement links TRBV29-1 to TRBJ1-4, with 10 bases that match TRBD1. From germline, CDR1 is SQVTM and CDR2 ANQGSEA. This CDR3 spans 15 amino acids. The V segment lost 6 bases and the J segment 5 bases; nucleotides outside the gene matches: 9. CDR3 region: CSVLQPGQGNEKLFF. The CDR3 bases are TGCAGCGTACTCCAACCGGGACAGGGGAATGAAAAACTGTTTTTT.

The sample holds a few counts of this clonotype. CDR3: CASSQDPDSIGSDEQYF. DNA for the CDR3: TGTGCCAGCAGCCAAGATCCAGACTCTATAGGGAGCGACGAGCAGTACTTC. This chain uses TRBV3-1 with TRBJ2-7, with TRBD2 as a possible D gene (5 bases). This CDR3 is 17 amino acids long. Germline V gene lookup returns CDR1 LGHDT and CDR2 YNNKEL (reference sequence). V was pared by 0 bases and J by 5 bases, with 20 bases between.

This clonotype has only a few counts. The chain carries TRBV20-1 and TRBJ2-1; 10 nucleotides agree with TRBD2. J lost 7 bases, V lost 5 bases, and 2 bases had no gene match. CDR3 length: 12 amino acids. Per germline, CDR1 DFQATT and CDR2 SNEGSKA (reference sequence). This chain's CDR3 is CSAPGLANEQFF. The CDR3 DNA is TGCAGTGCTCCGGGACTAGCGAATGAGCAGTTCTTC.

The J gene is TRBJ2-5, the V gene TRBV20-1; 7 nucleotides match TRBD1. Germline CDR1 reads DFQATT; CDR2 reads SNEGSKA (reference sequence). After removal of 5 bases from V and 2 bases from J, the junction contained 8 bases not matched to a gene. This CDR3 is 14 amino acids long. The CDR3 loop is CSAPPLTGQETQYF. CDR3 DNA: TGCAGTGCTCCCCCCCTGACAGGGCAAGAGACCCAGTACTTC.

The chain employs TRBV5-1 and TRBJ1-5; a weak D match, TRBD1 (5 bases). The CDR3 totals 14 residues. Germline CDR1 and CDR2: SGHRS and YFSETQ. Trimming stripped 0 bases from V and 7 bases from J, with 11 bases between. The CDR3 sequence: CASSLVQGGQPQHF. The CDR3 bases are TGCGCCAGCAGCTTGGTGCAGGGCGGGCAGCCCCAGCATTTT.

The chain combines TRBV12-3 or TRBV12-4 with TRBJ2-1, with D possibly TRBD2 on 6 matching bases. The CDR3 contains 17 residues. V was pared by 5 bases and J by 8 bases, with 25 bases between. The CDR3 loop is CASSPRTGTGPRYEQFF. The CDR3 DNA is TGTGCCAGCAGTCCGAGAACCGGGACTGGGCCCCGGTATGAGCAGTTCTTC.

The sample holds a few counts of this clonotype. CDR3 protein: CASSLDPGVEQYF. The CDR3 nucleotides read TGTGCCAGCAGCTTAGATCCGGGCGTCGAGCAGTACTTC. V is TRBV11-3 and J is TRBJ2-7; D call uncertain. Germline CDR1 SGHNT, CDR2 YENEEA. This CDR3 region has 13 residues. Between the trimmed V and J ends, which lost 0 bases and 6 bases, there was a span of 9 bases.

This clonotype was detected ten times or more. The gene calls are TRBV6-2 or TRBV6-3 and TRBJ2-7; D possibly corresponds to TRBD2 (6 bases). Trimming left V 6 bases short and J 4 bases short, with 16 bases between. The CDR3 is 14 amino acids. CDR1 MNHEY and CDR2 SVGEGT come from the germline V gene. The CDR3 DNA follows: TGTGCCAGCAGCTCGGGAGAGGAACCTTACGAGCAGTACTTC. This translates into CASSSGEEPYEQYF.